The clone carrying this T cell receptor (beta chain) was detected a few times. The record originates from a study of Graves' ophthalmopathy and Graves' hyperthyroidism. Beta-chain TCR CDR3 regions were amplified from RNA transcripts. Following a first-round RT-PCR that used HTBI primers, a second-round multiplex PCR was carried out. TCRdb processed the multiplex PCR reads anew with MiXCR; each CDR3 protein has one entry. This table holds around 1,200,000 distinct CDR3 sequences, approximately 35% found once. The specimen sequenced was peripheral blood or thyroid tissue (not recorded which). The sequence came from an adult man with Graves' hyperthyroidism.

The CDR3 nucleotides read TGTGCCATCACTCGGGGCCACTCTGGAAACACCTTC. It translates to CAITRGHSGNTF. This chain uses TRBV10-3 with TRBJ1-2, with D maybe TRBD1 (5 bases). Trimming removed 7 bases at V and 12 bases at J, with 18 bases between. Germline V gene data show CDR1 as ENHRY and CDR2 as SYGVKD. This CDR3 contains 12 residues.